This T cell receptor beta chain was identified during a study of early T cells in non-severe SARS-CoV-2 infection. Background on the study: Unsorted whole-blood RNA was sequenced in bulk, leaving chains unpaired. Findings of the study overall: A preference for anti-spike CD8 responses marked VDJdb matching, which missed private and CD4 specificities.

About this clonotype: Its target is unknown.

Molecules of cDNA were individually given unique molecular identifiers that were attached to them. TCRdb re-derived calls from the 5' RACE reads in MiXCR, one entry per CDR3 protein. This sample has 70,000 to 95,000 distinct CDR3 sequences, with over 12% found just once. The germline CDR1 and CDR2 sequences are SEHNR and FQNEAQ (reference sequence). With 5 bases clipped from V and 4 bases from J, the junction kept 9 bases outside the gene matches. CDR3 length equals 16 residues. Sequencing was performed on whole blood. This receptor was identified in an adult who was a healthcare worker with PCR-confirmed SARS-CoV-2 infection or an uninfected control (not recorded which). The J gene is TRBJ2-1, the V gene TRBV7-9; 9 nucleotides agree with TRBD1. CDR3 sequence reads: CASSPAGGTGYNEQFF. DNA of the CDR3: TGTGCCAGCAGCCCAGCAGGGGGGACAGGGTACAATGAGCAGTTCTTC.